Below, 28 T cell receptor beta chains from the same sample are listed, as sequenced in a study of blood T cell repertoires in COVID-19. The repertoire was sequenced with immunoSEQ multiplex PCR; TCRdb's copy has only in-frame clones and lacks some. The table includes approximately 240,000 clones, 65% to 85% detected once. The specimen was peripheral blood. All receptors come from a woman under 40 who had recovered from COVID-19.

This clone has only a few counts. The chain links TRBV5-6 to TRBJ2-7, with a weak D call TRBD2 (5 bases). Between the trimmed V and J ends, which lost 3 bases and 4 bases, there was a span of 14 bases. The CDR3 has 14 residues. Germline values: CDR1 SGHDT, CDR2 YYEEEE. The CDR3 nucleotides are TGTGCCAGCAGCTGGAGGATGCCGGGGTACGAGCAGTACTTC. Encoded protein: CASSWRMPGYEQYF.

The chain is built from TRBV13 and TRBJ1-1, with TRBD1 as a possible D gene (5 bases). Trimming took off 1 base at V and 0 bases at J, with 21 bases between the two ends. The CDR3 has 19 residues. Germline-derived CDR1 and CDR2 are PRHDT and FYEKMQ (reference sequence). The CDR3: CASSLAGGGTRTMNTEAFF. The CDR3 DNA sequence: TGTGCCAGCAGCTTAGCCGGGGGGGGAACCCGAACCATGAACACTGAAGCTTTCTTT.

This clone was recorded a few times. The CDR3 loop is CATSREDRGYDTQYF. The CDR3 bases are TGTGCCACCAGCAGAGAGGACAGGGGCTACGATACGCAGTATTTT. J is TRBJ2-3 and V is TRBV15; TRBD1 aligns across 9 bases. V lost 0 bases to trimming and J lost 6 bases; unmatched junction nucleotides: 4. Germline V lookup: CDR1 LNHNV, CDR2 YYDKDF (reference sequence). CDR3 size: 15 residues.

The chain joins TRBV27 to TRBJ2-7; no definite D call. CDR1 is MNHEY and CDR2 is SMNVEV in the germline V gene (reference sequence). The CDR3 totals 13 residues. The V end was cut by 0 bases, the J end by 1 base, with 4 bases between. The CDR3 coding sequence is TGTGCCAGCAGTTTATCACAGTCCTACGAGCAGTACTTC. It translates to CASSLSQSYEQYF.

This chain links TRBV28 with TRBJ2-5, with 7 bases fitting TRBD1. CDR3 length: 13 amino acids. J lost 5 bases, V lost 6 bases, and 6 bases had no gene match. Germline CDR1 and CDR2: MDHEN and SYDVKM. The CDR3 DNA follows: TGTGCCAGCAGCCCGACAGGGTTGGAGACCCAGTACTTC. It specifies CASSPTGLETQYF. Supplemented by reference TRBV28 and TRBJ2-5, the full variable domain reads DVKVTQSSRYLVKRTGEKVFLECVQDMDHENMFWYRQDPGLGLRLIYFSYDVKMKEKGDIPEGYSVSREKKERFSLILESASTNQTSMYLCASSPTGLETQYFGPGTRLLVL.

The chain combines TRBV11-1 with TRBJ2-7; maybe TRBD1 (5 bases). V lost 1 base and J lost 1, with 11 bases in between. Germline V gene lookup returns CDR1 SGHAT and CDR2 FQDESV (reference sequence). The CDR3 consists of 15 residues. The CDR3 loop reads CASSLGQHSSYEQYF. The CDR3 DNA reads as TGTGCCAGCAGCTTAGGACAGCATAGTTCCTACGAGCAGTACTTC.

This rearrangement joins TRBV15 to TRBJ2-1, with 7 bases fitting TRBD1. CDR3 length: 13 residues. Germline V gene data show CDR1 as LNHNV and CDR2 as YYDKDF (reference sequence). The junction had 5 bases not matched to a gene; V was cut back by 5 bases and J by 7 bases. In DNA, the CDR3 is TGTGCCACCAGCTCATACAGGGGAAATGAGCAGTTCTTC. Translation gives CATSSYRGNEQFF.

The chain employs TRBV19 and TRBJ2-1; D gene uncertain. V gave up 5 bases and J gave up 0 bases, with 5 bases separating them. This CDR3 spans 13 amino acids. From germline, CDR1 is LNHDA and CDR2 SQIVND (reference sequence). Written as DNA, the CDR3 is TGTGCCAGTAGTCTTAGCTCCTACAATGAGCAGTTCTTC. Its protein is CASSLSSYNEQFF.

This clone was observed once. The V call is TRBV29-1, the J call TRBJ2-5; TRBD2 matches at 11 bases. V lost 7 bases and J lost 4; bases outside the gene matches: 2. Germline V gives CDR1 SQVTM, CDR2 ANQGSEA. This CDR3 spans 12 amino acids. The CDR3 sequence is CSGGTSGETQYF. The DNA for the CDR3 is TGCAGCGGTGGGACTAGCGGAGAGACCCAGTACTTC.

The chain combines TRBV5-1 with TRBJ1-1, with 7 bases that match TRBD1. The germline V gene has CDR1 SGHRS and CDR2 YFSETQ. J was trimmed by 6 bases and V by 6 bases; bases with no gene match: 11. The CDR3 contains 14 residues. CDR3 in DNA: TGCGCCAGCAAATGGACACAGGGGTCTCCTGAAGCTTTCTTT. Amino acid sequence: CASKWTQGSPEAFF.

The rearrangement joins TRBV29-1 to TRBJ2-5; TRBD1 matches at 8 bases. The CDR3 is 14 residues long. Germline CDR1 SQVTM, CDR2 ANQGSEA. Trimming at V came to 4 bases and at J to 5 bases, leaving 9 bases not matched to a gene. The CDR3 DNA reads TGCAGCGTTGTGGGAGACAGGGGCCGGGAGACCCAGTACTTC. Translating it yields CSVVGDRGRETQYF.

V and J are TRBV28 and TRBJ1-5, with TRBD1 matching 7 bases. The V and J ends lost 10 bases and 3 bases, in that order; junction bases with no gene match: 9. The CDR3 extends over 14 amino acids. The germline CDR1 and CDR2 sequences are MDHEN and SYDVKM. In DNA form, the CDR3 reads TGTGCCACCCTGTCCGGGACAGTCAATCAGCCCCAGCATTTT. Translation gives CATLSGTVNQPQHF. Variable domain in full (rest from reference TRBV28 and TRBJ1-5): DVKVTQSSRYLVKRTGEKVFLECVQDMDHENMFWYRQDPGLGLRLIYFSYDVKMKEKGDIPEGYSVSREKKERFSLILESASTNQTSMYLCATLSGTVNQPQHFGDGTRLSIL.

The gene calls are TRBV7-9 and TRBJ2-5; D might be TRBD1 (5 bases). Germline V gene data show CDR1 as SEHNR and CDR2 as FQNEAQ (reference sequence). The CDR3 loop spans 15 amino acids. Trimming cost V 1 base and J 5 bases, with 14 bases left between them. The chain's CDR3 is CASSLGSRAGETQYF. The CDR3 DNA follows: TGTGCCAGCAGCTTAGGTTCTAGGGCAGGGGAGACCCAGTACTTC.

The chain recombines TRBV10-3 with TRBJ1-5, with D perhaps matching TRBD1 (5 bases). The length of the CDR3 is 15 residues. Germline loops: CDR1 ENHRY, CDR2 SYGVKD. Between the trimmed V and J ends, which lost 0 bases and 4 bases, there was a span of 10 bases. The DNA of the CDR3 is TGTGCCATCAGTGAGTCGAGTGGGGGGAATCAGCCCCAGCATTTT. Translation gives CAISESSGGNQPQHF.

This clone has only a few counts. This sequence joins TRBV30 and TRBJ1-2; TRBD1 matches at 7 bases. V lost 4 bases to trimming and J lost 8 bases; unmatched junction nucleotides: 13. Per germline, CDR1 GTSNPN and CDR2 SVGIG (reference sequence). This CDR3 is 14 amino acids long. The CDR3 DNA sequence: TGTGCCTGGACCCTAGGGGGCAGACCCTGGGGCTACACCTTC. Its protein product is CAWTLGGRPWGYTF.

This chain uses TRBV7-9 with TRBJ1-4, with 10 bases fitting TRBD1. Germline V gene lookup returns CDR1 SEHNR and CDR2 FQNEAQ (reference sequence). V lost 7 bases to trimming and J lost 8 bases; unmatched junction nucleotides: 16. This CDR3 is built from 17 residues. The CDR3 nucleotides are TGTGCCAGCATCCGGAGACAGGGGGCTACCCTCGGCGAAAAACTGTTTTTT. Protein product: CASIRRQGATLGEKLFF.

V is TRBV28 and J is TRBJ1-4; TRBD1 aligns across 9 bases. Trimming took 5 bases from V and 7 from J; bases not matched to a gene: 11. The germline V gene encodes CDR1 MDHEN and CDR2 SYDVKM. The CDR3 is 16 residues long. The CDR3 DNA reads TGTGCCAGCAGTGCCACGACCGGGACAGGGTTTGAAAAACTGTTTTTT. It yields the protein CASSATTGTGFEKLFF.

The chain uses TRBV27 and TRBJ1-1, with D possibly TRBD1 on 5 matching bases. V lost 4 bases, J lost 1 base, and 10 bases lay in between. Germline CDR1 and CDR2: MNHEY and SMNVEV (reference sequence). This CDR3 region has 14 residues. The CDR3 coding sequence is TGTGCCAGCAGTTCAAGACAGTGGAACACTGAAGCTTTCTTT. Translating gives CASSSRQWNTEAFF.

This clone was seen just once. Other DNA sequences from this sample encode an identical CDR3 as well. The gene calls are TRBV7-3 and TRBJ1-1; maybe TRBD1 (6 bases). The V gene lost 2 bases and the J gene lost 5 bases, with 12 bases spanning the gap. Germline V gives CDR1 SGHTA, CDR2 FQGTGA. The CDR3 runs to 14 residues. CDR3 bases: TGTGCCAGCAGCTTAGTAGGGGGGGGGACTGAAGCTTTCTTT. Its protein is CASSLVGGGTEAFF.

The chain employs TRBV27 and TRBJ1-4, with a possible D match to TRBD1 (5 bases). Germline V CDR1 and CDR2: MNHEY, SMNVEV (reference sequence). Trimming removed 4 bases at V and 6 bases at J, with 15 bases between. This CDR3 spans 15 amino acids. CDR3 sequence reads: CASSYTWGGDEKLFF. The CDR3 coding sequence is TGTGCCAGCAGTTATACGTGGGGGGGGGATGAAAAACTGTTTTTT.

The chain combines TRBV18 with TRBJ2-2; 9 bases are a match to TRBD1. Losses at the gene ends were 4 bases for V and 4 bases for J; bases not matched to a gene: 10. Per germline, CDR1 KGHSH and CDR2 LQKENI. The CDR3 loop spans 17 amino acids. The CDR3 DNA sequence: TGTGCCAGCTCACTTGCCGCGGGACAGGGAACCACCGGGGAGCTGTTTTTT. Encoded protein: CASSLAAGQGTTGELFF.

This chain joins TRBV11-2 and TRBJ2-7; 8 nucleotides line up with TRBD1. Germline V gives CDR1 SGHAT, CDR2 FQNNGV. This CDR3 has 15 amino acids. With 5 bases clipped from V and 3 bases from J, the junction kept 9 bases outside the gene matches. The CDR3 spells CASSPRQGRIYEQYF. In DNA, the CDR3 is TGTGCCAGCAGCCCGCGACAGGGGAGGATCTACGAGCAGTACTTC.

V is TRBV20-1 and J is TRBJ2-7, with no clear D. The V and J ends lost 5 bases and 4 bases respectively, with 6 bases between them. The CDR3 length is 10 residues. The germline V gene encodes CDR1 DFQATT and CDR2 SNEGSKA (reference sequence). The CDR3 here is CSAQWYEQYF. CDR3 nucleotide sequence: TGCAGTGCTCAGTGGTACGAGCAGTACTTC.

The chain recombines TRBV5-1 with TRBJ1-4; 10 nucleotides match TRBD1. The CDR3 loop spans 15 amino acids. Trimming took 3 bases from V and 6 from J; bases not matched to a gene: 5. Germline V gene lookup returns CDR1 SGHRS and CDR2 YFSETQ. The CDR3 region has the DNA TGCGCCAGCAGCTCAACCGGGACAGGGGATGAAAAACTGTTTTTT. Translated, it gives CASSSTGTGDEKLFF.

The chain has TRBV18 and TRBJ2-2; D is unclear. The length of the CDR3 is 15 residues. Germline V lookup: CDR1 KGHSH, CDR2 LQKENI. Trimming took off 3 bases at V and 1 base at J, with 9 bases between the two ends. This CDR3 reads CASSPARGNTGELFF. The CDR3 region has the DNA TGTGCCAGCTCACCCGCCCGCGGGAACACCGGGGAGCTGTTTTTT.

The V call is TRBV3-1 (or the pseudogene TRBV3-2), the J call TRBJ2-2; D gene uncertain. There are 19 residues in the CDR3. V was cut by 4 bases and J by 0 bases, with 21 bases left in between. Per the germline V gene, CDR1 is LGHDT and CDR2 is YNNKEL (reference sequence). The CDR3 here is CASSPFPGQRAANTGELFF. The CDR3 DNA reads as TGTGCCAGCAGCCCTTTCCCGGGTCAGCGAGCCGCGAACACCGGGGAGCTGTTTTTT.

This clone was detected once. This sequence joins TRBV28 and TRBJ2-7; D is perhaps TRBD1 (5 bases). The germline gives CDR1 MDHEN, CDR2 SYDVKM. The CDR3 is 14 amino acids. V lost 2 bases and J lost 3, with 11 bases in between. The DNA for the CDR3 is TGTGCCAGCAGTTTAAGTCAGGGTCGCTACGAGCAGTACTTC. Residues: CASSLSQGRYEQYF.

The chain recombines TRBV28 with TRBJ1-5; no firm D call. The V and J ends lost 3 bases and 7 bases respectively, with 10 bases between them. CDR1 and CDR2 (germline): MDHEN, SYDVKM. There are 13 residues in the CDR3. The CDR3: CASSLSRSQPQHF. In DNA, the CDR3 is TGTGCCAGCAGTTTGAGCCGAAGCCAGCCCCAGCATTTT.